Detailed here is one T cell receptor beta chain. Its antigen is as yet unknown. There are 15 residues in the CDR3. Trimming took 6 bases from V and 3 from J; bases not matched to a gene: 10. MiXCR, applied by TCRdb to the 5' RACE reads, yields one record per CDR3 protein. The repertoire consists of approximately 200,000 distinct CDR3 sequences, with 16% occurring once and the leading ten covering approximately 2.2%. The source of the sample is a study of T-cell memory formation after mild COVID-19. Study-level points and caveats: A second wave of clones peaked on day 37, and their SARS-CoV-2 specificity went unconfirmed. In pre-infection memory, a portion of responding clones appeared, which suggested that cross-reactive memory joined.

The clonotype comes from an adult woman who had mild COVID-19 (a few samples of this study predate the infection). Cell type and time point are not known. V usage is TRBV12-3 or TRBV12-4 and J usage is TRBJ1-2; 7 bases match TRBD1. Sequenced input: PBMCs or a T cell subset sorted from them (not recorded which). The DNA for the CDR3 is TGTGCCAGCAGGCAGACAGGGCCTCGGTACTATGGCTACACCTTC. Encoded protein: CASRQTGPRYYGYTF.